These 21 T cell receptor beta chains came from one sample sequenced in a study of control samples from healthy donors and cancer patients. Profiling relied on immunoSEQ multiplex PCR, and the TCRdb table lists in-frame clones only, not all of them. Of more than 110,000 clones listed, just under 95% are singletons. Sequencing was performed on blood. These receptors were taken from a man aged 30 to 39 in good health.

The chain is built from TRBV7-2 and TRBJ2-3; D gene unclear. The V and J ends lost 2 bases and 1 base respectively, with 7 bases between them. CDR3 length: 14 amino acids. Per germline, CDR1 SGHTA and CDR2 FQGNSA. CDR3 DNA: TGTGCCAGCAGCTTAAACGGAGGCACAGATACGCAGTATTTT. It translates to CASSLNGGTDTQYF.

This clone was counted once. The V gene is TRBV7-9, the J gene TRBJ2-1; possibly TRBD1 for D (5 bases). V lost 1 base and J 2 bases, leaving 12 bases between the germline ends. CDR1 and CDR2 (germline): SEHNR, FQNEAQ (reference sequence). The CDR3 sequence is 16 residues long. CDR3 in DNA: TGTGCCAGCAGCTTAGGGCAGGGCAAAACCTACAATGAGCAGTTCTTC. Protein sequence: CASSLGQGKTYNEQFF.

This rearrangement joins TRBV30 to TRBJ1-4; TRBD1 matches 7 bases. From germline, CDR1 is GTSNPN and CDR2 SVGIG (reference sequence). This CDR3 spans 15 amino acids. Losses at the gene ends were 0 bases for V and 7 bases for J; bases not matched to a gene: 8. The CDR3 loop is CAWSVLAGGSEKLFF. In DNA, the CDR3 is TGTGCCTGGAGTGTATTGGCAGGGGGAAGTGAAAAACTGTTTTTT.

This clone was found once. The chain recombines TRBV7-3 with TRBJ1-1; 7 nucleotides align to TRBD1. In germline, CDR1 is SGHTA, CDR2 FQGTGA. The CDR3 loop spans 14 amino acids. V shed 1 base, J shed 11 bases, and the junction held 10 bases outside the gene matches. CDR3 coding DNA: TGTGCCAGCAGCTTAAGGGGGGACGGGACAGAGGCTTTCTTT. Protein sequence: CASSLRGDGTEAFF.

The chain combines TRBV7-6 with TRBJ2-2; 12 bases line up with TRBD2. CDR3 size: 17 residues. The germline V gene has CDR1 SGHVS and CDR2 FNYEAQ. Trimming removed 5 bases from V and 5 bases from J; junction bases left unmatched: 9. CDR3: CASSAMTSGSGTGELFF. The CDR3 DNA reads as TGTGCCAGCAGCGCTATGACTAGCGGGAGTGGTACCGGGGAGCTGTTTTTT. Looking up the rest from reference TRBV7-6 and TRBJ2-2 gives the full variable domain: GAGVSQSPRYKVTKRGQDVALRCDPISGHVSLYWYRQALGQGPEFLTYFNYEAQQDKSGLPNDRFSAERPEGSISTLTIQRTEQRDSAMYRCASSAMTSGSGTGELFFGEGSRLTVL.

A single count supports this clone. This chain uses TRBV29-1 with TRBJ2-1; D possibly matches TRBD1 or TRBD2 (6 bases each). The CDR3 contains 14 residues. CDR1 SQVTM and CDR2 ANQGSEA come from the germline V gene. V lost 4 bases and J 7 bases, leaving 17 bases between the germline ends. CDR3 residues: CSVGGGRRVNEQFF. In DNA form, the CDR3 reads TGCAGCGTTGGAGGGGGGAGGCGGGTAAATGAGCAGTTCTTC.

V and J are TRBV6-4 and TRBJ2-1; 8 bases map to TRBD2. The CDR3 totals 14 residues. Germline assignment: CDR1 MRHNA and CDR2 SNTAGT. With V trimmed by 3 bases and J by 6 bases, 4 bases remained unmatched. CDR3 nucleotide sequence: TGTGCCAGCAGTGAGGCGGGAGGTTCCAATGAGCAGTTCTTC. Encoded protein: CASSEAGGSNEQFF.

The CDR3 DNA reads TGTGCCAGCAGCGTTGGGACAGGTTATCCCGGGGAGCTGTTTTTT. Its translation: CASSVGTGYPGELFF. This chain uses TRBV9 with TRBJ2-2; 8 nucleotides align to TRBD1. This CDR3 spans 15 amino acids. J gave up 6 bases and V 2 bases, and 6 bases lay outside the gene matches. The germline CDR1 and CDR2 sequences are SGDLS and YYNGEE. The whole variable domain, remainder taken from reference TRBV9 and TRBJ2-2, is DSGVTQTPKHLITATGQRVTLRCSPRSGDLSVYWYQQSLDQGLQFLIQYYNGEERAKGNILERFSAQQFPDLHSELNLSSLELGDSALYFCASSVGTGYPGELFFGEGSRLTVL.

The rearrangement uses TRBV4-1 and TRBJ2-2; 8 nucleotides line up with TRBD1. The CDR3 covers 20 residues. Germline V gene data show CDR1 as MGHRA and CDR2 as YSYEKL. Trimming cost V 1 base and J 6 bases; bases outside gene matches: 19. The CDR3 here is CASSQGSIKTGVKLAGELFF. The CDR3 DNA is TGCGCCAGCAGCCAAGGATCCATCAAGACAGGGGTTAAACTGGCCGGGGAGCTGTTTTTT.

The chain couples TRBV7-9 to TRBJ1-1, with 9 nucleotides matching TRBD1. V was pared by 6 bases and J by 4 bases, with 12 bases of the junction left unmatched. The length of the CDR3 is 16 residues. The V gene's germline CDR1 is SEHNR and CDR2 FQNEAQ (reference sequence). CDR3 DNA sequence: TGTGCCAGCAGGGACGGACAGGGGCCCTTCGGCACTGAAGCTTTCTTT. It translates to CASRDGQGPFGTEAFF.

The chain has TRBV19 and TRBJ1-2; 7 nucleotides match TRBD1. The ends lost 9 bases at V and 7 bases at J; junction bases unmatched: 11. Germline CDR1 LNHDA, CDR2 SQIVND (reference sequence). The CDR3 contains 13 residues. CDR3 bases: TGTGCCAGCTCGGGACAGCTAAGGGTTGGCTACACCTTC. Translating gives CASSGQLRVGYTF.

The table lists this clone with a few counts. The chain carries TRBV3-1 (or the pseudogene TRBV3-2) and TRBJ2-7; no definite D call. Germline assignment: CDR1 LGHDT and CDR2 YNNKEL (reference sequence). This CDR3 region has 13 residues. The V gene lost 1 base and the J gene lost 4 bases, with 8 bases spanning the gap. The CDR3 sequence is CASSQVDGYEQYF. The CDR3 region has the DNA TGTGCCAGCAGCCAAGTGGACGGGTACGAGCAGTACTTC.

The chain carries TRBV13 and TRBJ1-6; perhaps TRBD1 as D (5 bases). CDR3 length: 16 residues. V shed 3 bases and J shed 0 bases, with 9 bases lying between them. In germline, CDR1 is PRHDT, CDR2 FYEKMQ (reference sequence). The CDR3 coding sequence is TGTGCCAGCAGCTTGGGGGGGAGCTCCTATAATTCACCCCTCCACTTT. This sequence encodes CASSLGGSSYNSPLHF.

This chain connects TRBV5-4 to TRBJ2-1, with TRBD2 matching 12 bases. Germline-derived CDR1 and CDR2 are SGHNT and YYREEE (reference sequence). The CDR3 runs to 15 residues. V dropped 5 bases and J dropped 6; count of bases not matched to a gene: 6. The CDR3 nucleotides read TGTGCCAGCAGACTAGCGGGAGGATCTTTCAATGAGCAGTTCTTC. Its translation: CASRLAGGSFNEQFF.

The chain's CDR3 is CASSPSGQVIATNEKLFF. The CDR3 DNA reads as TGTGCCAGCTCACCATCGGGACAGGTGATCGCAACTAATGAAAAACTGTTTTTT. This chain links TRBV18 with TRBJ1-4; 8 bases are a match to TRBD1. CDR1 and CDR2 from the germline V gene are KGHSH and LQKENI. Germline trimming cut 2 bases from V and 0 bases from J; bases unmatched to any gene: 8. The CDR3 runs to 18 residues.

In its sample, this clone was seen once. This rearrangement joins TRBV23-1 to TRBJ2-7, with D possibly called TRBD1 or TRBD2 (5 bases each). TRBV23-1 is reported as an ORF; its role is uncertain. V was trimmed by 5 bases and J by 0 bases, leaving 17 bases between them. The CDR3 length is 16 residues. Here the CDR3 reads CASSSPGAESSYEQYF. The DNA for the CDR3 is TGCGCCAGCAGTTCCCCCGGGGCGGAAAGCTCCTACGAGCAGTACTTC.

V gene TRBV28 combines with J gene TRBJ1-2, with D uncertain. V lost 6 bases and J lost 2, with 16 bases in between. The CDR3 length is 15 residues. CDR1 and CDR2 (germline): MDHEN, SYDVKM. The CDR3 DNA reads TGTGCCAGCAGCCCGTTTTATTGGCAGAACTATGGCTACACCTTC. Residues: CASSPFYWQNYGYTF.

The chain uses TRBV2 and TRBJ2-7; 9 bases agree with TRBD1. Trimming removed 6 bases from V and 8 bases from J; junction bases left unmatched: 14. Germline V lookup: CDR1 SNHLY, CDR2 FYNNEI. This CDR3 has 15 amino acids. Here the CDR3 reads CASSNRGRVALQQYF. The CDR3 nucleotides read TGTGCCAGCAGCAACAGGGGGCGGGTAGCCCTTCAGCAGTACTTC.

The CDR3 coding sequence is TGTGCCAGCAGCCAAGGCACAGGGGGAGGGTCTGGCTACACCTTC. Amino acid sequence: CASSQGTGGGSGYTF. This sequence joins TRBV3-1 (or the pseudogene TRBV3-2) and TRBJ1-2; 8 nucleotides align to TRBD1. CDR1 is LGHDT, CDR2 YNNKEL, per germline (reference sequence). J lost 7 bases, V lost 1 base, and 8 bases had no gene match. CDR3 length: 15 amino acids.

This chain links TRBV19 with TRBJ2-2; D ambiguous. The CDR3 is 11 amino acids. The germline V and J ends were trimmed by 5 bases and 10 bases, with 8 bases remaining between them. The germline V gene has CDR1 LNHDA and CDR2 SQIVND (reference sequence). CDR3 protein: CASSRNTELFF. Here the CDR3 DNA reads TGTGCCAGTAGTCGAAACACGGAGCTGTTTTTT.

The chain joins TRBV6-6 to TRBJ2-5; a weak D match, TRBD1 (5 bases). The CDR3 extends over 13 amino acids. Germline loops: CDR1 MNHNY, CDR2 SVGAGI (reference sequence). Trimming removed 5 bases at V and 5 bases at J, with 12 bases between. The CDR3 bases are TGTGCCAGCAGTGTGGACACTGCGGAGACCCAGTACTTC. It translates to CASSVDTAETQYF.